The next 25 T cell receptor beta chains were all read from a single sample in a study of early T cells in non-severe SARS-CoV-2 infection. TCRdb analysed the 5' RACE reads with MiXCR anew, one entry per CDR3 protein. The sample includes around 76,000 distinct CDR3 sequences, more than 10% of them seen just once. The sequenced sample consisted of whole blood. Receptor source: an adult who was a healthcare worker with PCR-confirmed SARS-CoV-2 infection or an uninfected control (not recorded which).

The table lists this clonotype with a few counts. This rearrangement joins TRBV9 to TRBJ2-7, with 14 bases that match TRBD2. Trimming took 4 bases from V and 7 from J; bases not matched to a gene: 10. CDR3 size: 16 residues. Germline V gives CDR1 SGDLS, CDR2 YYNGEE. The CDR3 DNA reads TGTGCCAGCAGCCCCTCCGGGACTAGCGGGAGTGTGGAGCAGTACTTC. This encodes CASSPSGTSGSVEQYF.

The V call is TRBV10-3, the J call TRBJ2-7; TRBD2 matches 9 bases. This CDR3 spans 14 amino acids. Germline V CDR1 and CDR2: ENHRY, SYGVKD. The ends lost 4 bases at V and 5 bases at J; junction bases unmatched: 6. DNA for the CDR3: TGTGCCATCAGTGTAGCGGGAGATGGAGACGAGCAGTACTTC. This sequence encodes CAISVAGDGDEQYF.

In regard to this clonotype: Given a much more abundant clone one base away, this may be a read error. This chain uses TRBV5-1 with TRBJ2-2, with a tentative D call TRBD1 (6 bases). This CDR3 is 16 amino acids long. Germline V gives CDR1 SGHRS, CDR2 YFSETQ. Trimming removed 4 bases from V and 4 bases from J, with 17 bases in between. CDR3 nucleotides: TGCGCCAGCAGCCTAGTCAGGGGCGGTGGCACCGGGGAGCTGTTTTTT. Amino acid sequence: CASSLVRGGGTGELFF.

The rearrangement joins TRBV10-3 to TRBJ2-1; 8 positions agree with TRBD1. The CDR3 extends over 13 amino acids. V shed 6 bases, J shed 8 bases, and the junction held 6 bases outside the gene matches. Per germline, CDR1 ENHRY and CDR2 SYGVKD. This CDR3 is CAIRPQGEDEQFF. The CDR3 DNA sequence: TGTGCCATCAGGCCACAGGGGGAGGATGAGCAGTTCTTC.

This clonotype was seen a handful of times. V usage is TRBV27 and J usage is TRBJ1-1; 7 nucleotides match TRBD1. The CDR3 covers 14 residues. Per germline, CDR1 MNHEY and CDR2 SMNVEV (reference sequence). Trimming took 10 bases from V and 2 from J; bases not matched to a gene: 10. The DNA of the CDR3 is TGTGCCAACCCCACAGGGGTCCTTAACACTGAAGCTTTCTTT. Translating gives CANPTGVLNTEAFF.

This clonotype was detected ten times or more. CDR3 DNA: TGTGCCAGCAGCTTCGAGGCGGACCCCTCCTACAATGAGCAGTTCTTC. This sequence encodes CASSFEADPSYNEQFF. The chain uses TRBV5-5 and TRBJ2-1; no firm D call. The CDR3 loop spans 16 amino acids. V was shortened by 2 bases and J by 0 bases, with 12 bases between the two germline ends. Germline CDR1 reads SGHKS; CDR2 reads YYEKEE (reference sequence). The entire variable domain, with the rest obtained from reference TRBV5-5 and TRBJ2-1, is as follows: DAGVTQSPTHLIKTRGQQVTLRCSPISGHKSVSWYQQVLGQGPQFIFQYYEKEERGRGNFPDRFSARQFPNYSSELNVNALLLGDSALYLCASSFEADPSYNEQFFGPGTRLTVL.

The rearrangement joins TRBV12-3 or TRBV12-4 to TRBJ2-3; 15 bases align to TRBD2. The length of the CDR3 is 17 residues. V lost 6 bases to trimming and J lost 5 bases; unmatched junction nucleotides: 9. The CDR3 DNA reads as TGTGCCAGCAGCCTAGGGGGACTAGCGGGAGGCGGAGATACGCAGTATTTT. Its protein product is CASSLGGLAGGGDTQYF.

This chain joins TRBV28 and TRBJ1-6; the D is unclear. CDR1 MDHEN and CDR2 SYDVKM come from the germline V gene. V was clipped by 6 bases and J by 6 bases, with 18 bases between them. The CDR3 spans 16 residues. The CDR3 coding sequence is TGTGCCAGCAGACGGCCCCGACAAGCACTTAATTCACCCCTCCACTTT. Residues: CASRRPRQALNSPLHF.

Within the sample, this clonotype is medium-sized. This chain uses TRBV3-1 with TRBJ2-3; D call uncertain. There are 13 residues in the CDR3. CDR1 is LGHDT, CDR2 YNNKEL, per germline (reference sequence). V dropped 8 bases and J dropped 2 bases, with 11 bases sitting between them. For the CDR3, the DNA is TGTGCCAGCGGGGTTTCCCCCACAGATACGCAGTATTTT. This translates into CASGVSPTDTQYF.

Ten or more counts support this clonotype. The chain combines TRBV15 with TRBJ2-3, with TRBD2 matching over 8 bases. The CDR3 spans 16 residues. Trimming cost V 0 bases and J 5 bases; bases outside gene matches: 7. In germline, CDR1 is LNHNV, CDR2 YYDKDF (reference sequence). CDR3 loop: CATSRDRPGGLDTQYF. The CDR3, as DNA: TGTGCCACCAGCAGAGATCGCCCGGGAGGGTTAGATACGCAGTATTTT.

The table lists this clonotype with many counts. The chain carries TRBV29-1 and TRBJ2-3; D is unresolved. Germline loops: CDR1 SQVTM, CDR2 ANQGSEA. Trimming removed 7 bases at V and 0 bases at J, with 5 bases between. The CDR3 has 11 residues. CDR3 nucleotide sequence: TGCAGCGGAAGTAGCACAGATACGCAGTATTTT. This encodes CSGSSTDTQYF.

There are many counts of this clonotype. The V and J genes are TRBV24-1 and TRBJ2-1; no definite D call. The CDR3 has 19 residues. The germline V and J ends were trimmed by 3 bases and 2 bases, with 22 bases remaining between them. Germline values: CDR1 KGHDR, CDR2 SFDVKD. The CDR3 nucleotides are TGTGCCACCAGTGATCCCTCTACCTCAGCCCAAGGGACCTACAATGAGCAGTTCTTC. It specifies CATSDPSTSAQGTYNEQFF.

This clonotype came up many times. This chain uses TRBV5-6 with TRBJ2-2; no firm D call. V shed 4 bases and J shed 4 bases, with 11 bases lying between them. CDR3 length: 14 residues. Germline V gene data show CDR1 as SGHDT and CDR2 as YYEEEE. This CDR3 reads CASSRALGTGELFF. The CDR3 DNA follows: TGTGCCAGCAGCAGGGCGTTGGGCACCGGGGAGCTGTTTTTT.

This chain joins TRBV29-1 and TRBJ2-5, with D unresolved. V was pared by 4 bases and J by 5 bases, with 5 bases between. The CDR3 loop spans 10 amino acids. Germline V gives CDR1 SQVTM, CDR2 ANQGSEA. The CDR3 spells CSVVDETQYF. CDR3 nucleotide sequence: TGCAGCGTTGTCGACGAGACCCAGTACTTC.

Ten or more counts support this clonotype. The chain couples TRBV29-1 to TRBJ2-7, with D perhaps matching TRBD1 (5 bases). This CDR3 contains 14 residues. Germline-derived CDR1 and CDR2 are SQVTM and ANQGSEA. The V and J ends lost 8 bases and 3 bases respectively, with 20 bases between them. The CDR3 DNA reads TGCAGCATCATCGAGCAGGGCAAGGTCTACGAGCAGTACTTC. Translation: CSIIEQGKVYEQYF.

The chain uses TRBV28 and TRBJ2-7; 7 bases map to TRBD2. With V trimmed by 6 bases and J by 7 bases, 15 bases remained unmatched. The CDR3 runs 15 residues. CDR1 MDHEN and CDR2 SYDVKM come from the germline V gene. CDR3 sequence (DNA): TGTGCCAGCAGGCCCCTTCGGGACTACCCACAAGAGCAGTACTTC. Encoded protein: CASRPLRDYPQEQYF.

A remark on this clonotype: One end of the junction is discordant with germline, which a read error may explain. CDR3 DNA sequence: TGTGCCAGCAGCCTAACGACAGGGAACCCTGAAGCTTTCTTT. It codes for CASSLTTGNPEAFF. This chain connects TRBV11-2 to TRBJ1-1; 7 bases fit TRBD1. The CDR3 consists of 14 residues. Germline CDR1 reads SGHAT; CDR2 reads FQNNGV.

This clonotype was observed many times. This chain links TRBV7-2 with TRBJ2-3; D remains unclear. This CDR3 spans 13 amino acids. Trimming removed 1 base at V and 4 bases at J, with 6 bases between. In germline, CDR1 is SGHTA, CDR2 FQGNSA. In DNA form, the CDR3 reads TGTGCCAGCAGCTTAGGGCACCCAGATACGCAGTATTTT. Its protein is CASSLGHPDTQYF.

This clonotype was recorded at least ten times. This rearrangement joins TRBV7-2 to TRBJ2-2; D uncertain. Germline CDR1 SGHTA, CDR2 FQGNSA. Trimming removed 7 bases at V and 2 bases at J, with 11 bases between. There are 14 residues in the CDR3. The CDR3 DNA sequence: TGTGCCAGCACCCGCTTCCTCAACACCGGGGAGCTGTTTTTT. As protein: CASTRFLNTGELFF.

This clonotype was seen just once. The chain has TRBV27 and TRBJ2-2; D possibly corresponds to TRBD1 (5 bases). CDR1 and CDR2 (germline): MNHEY, SMNVEV (reference sequence). V lost 7 bases and J lost 6, with 15 bases in between. This CDR3 has 14 amino acids. The CDR3 nucleotides are TGTGCCAGCACCTTAGCAGGGATGGCCGGGGAGCTGTTTTTT. Protein: CASTLAGMAGELFF.

This clonotype has a count of ten or more. This chain uses TRBV7-9 with TRBJ2-1, with 8 bases matching TRBD2. Germline assignment: CDR1 SEHNR and CDR2 FQNEAQ (reference sequence). Germline trimming cut 0 bases from V and 4 bases from J; bases unmatched to any gene: 2. This CDR3 is 15 amino acids long. The CDR3 reads CASSLASGGYNEQFF. The CDR3 bases are TGTGCCAGCAGCTTAGCGAGCGGGGGATACAATGAGCAGTTCTTC. The variable domain in full, with the rest retrieved from reference TRBV7-9 and TRBJ2-1, is DTGVSQNPRHKITKRGQNVTFRCDPISEHNRLYWYRQTLGQGPEFLTYFQNEAQLEKSRLLSDRFSAERPKGSFSTLEIQRTEQGDSAMYLCASSLASGGYNEQFFGPGTRLTVL.

This clonotype was seen a few times. The rearrangement uses TRBV5-1 and TRBJ2-7; tentatively, D is TRBD1 or TRBD2 (6 bases each). The CDR3 covers 13 residues. Per the germline V gene, CDR1 is SGHRS and CDR2 is YFSETQ. Trimming shortened V by 0 bases and J by 5 bases, and 9 bases separated the two germline ends. CDR3 nucleotide sequence: TGCGCCAGCAGCTTGGCCGGGGGCAACGAGCAGTACTTC. It specifies CASSLAGGNEQYF.

Ten or more counts support this clonotype. This chain uses TRBV6-6 with TRBJ2-3; 7 bases align to TRBD1. Germline V lookup: CDR1 MNHNY, CDR2 SVGAGI (reference sequence). After removal of 3 bases from V and 1 base from J, the junction contained 4 bases not matched to a gene. This CDR3 spans 15 amino acids. The CDR3 loop is CASSYYRGRTDTQYF. CDR3 nucleotides: TGTGCCAGCAGTTATTACAGGGGACGCACAGATACGCAGTATTTT.

In its sample, this clonotype was seen a few times. V usage is TRBV29-1 and J usage is TRBJ2-7; D remains unclear. Germline V CDR1 and CDR2: SQVTM, ANQGSEA. This CDR3 spans 15 amino acids. Deletions cut 6 bases from V and 6 bases from J, with 24 bases between. The CDR3 here is CSVTYSDWERAEQYF. The CDR3 region has the DNA TGCAGCGTGACTTACTCAGATTGGGAACGAGCCGAGCAGTACTTC.

This clonotype was observed many times. The chain couples TRBV7-2 to TRBJ2-7, with D possibly matching TRBD2 (6 bases). The ends were cut back, 1 base at V and 5 bases at J, with 9 bases in the middle. Looked up from germline, CDR1 is SGHTA and CDR2 is FQGNSA. This CDR3 has 13 amino acids. CDR3 loop: CASSLVASDEQYF. CDR3 in DNA: TGTGCCAGCAGCTTAGTGGCTAGCGACGAGCAGTACTTC.